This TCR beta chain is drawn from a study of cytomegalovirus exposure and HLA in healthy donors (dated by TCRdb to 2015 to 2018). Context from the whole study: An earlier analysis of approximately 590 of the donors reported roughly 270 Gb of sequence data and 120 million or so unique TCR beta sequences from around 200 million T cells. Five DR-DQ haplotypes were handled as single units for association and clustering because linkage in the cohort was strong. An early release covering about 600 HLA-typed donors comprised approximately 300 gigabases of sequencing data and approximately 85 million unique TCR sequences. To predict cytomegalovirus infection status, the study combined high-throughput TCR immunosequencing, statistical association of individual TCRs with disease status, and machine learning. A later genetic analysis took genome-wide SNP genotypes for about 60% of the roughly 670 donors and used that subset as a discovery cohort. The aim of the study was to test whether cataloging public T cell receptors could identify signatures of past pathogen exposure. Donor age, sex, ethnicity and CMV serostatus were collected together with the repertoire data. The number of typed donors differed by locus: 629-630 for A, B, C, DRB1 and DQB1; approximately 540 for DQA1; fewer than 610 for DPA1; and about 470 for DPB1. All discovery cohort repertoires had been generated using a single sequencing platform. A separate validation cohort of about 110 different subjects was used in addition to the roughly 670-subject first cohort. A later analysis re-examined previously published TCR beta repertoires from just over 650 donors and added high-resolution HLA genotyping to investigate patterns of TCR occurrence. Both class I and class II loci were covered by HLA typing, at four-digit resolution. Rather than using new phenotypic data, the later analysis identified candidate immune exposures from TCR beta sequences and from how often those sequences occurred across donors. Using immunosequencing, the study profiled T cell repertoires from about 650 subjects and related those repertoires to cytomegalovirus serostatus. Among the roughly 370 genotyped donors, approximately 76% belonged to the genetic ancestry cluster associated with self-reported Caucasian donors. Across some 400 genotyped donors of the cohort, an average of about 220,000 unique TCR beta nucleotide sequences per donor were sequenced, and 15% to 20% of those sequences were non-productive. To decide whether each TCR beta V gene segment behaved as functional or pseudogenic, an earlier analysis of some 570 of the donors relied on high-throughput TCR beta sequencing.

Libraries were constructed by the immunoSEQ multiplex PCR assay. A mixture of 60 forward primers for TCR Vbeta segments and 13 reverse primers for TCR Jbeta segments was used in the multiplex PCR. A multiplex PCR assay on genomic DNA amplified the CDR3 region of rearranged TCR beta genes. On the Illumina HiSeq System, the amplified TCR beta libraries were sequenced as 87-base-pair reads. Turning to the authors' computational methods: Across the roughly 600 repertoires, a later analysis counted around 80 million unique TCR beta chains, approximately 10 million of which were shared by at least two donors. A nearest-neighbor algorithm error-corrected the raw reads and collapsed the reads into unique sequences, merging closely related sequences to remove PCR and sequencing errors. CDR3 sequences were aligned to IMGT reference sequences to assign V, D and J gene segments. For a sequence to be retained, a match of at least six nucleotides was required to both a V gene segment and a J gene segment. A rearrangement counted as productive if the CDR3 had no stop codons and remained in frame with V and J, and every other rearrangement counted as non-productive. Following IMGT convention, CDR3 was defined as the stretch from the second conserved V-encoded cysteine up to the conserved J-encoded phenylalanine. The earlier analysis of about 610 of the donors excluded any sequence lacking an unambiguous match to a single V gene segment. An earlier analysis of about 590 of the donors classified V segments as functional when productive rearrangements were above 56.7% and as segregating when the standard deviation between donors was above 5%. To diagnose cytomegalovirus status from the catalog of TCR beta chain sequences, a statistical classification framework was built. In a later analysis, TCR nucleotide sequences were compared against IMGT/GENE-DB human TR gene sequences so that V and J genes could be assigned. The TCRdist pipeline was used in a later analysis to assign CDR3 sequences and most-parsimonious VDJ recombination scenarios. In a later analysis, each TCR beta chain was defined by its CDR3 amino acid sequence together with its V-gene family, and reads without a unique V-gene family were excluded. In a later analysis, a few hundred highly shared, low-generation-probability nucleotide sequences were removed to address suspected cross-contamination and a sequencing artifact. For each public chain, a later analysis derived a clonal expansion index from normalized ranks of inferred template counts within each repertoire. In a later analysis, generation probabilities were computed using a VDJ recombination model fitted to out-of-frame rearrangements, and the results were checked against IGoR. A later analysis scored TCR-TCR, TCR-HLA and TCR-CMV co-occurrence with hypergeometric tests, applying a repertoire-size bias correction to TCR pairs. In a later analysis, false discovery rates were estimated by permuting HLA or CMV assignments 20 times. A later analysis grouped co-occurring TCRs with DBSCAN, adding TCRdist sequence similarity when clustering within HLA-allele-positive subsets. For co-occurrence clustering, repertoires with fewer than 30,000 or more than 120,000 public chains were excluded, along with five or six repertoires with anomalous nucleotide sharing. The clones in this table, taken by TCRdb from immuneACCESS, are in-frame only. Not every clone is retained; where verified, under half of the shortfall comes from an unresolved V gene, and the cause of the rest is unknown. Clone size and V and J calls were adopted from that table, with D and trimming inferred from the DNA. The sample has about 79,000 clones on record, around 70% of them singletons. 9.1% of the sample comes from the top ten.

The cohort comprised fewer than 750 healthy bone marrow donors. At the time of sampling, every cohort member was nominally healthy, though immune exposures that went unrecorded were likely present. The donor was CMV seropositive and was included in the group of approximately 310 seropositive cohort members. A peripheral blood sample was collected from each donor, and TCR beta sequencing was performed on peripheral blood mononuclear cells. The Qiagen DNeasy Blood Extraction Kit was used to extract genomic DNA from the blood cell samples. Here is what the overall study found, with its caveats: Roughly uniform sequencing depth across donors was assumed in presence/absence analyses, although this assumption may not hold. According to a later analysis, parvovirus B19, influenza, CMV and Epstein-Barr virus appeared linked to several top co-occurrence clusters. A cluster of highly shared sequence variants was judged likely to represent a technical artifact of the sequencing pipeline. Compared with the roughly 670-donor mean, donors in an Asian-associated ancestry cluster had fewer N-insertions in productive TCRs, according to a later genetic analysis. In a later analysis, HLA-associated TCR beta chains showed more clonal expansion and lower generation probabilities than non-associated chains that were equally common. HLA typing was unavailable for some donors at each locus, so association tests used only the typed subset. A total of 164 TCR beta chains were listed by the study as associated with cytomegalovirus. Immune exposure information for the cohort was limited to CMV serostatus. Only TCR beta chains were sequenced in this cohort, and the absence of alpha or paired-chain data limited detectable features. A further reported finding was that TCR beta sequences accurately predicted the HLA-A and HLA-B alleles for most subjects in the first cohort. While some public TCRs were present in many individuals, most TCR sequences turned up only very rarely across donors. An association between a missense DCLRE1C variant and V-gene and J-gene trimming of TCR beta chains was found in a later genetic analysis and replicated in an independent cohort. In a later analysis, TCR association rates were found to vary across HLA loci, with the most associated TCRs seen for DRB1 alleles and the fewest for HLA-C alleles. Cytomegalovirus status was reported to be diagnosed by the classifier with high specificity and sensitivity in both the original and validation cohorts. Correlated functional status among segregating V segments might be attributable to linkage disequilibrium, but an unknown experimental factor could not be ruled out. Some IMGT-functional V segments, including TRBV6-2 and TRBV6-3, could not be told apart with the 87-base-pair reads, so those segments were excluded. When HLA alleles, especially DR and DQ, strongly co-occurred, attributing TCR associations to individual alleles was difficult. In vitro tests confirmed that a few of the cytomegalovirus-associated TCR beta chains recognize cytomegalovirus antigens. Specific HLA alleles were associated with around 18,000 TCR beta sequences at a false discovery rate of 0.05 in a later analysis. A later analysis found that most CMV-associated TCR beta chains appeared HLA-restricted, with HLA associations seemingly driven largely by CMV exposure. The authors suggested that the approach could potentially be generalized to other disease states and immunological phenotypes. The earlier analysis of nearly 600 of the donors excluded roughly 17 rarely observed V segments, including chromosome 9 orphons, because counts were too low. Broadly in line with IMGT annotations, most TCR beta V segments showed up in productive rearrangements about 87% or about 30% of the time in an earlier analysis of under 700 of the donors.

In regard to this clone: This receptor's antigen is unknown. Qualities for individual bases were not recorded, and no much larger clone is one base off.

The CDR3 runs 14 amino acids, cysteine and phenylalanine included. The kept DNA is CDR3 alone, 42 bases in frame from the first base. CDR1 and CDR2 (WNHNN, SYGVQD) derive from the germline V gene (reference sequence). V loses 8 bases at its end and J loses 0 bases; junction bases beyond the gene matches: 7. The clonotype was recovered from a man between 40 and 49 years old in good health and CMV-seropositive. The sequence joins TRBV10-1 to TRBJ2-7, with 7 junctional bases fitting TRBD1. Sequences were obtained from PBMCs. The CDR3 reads CASGKGDSSYEQYF. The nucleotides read TGCGCCAGCGGAAAAGGGGACAGCTCCTACGAGCAGTACTTC.